These 10 T cell receptor beta chains came from one sample sequenced in a study of blood T cell repertoires in COVID-19. Libraries were prepared by immunoSEQ multiplex PCR; TCRdb keeps only in-frame clonotypes and omits some of them. The sample includes 65,000 to 75,000 clones, 80% of them seen just once. The sample was peripheral blood. The receptors were sampled from a human donor in a cohort sampled during active COVID-19.

The V and J genes are TRBV15 and TRBJ1-1; 9 bases fit TRBD1. V shed 3 bases and J 6 bases; nucleotides not matched to a gene: 8. CDR3 size: 15 residues. CDR1 and CDR2 (germline): LNHNV, YYDKDF (reference sequence). The CDR3 nucleotides read TGTGCCACCAGCAGGCGACAGGGGGTGGGGGCTGAAGCTTTCTTT. Translation gives CATSRRQGVGAEAFF.

This clone has a single count. CDR3 DNA sequence: TGTGCCAGCAGCCTCCGGGACTCCTCCCAACGATCCTACAATGAGCAGTTCTTC. Its translation is CASSLRDSSQRSYNEQFF. This chain connects TRBV11-2 to TRBJ2-1; perhaps TRBD2 as D (6 bases). Trimming cost V 5 bases and J 1 base, with 21 bases left between them. The CDR3 spans 18 residues. Per the germline V gene, CDR1 is SGHAT and CDR2 is FQNNGV. Full variable domain (missing parts from reference TRBV11-2 and TRBJ2-1): EAGVAQSPRYKIIEKRQSVAFWCNPISGHATLYWYQQILGQGPKLLIQFQNNGVVDDSQLPKDRFSAERLKGVDSTLKIQPAKLEDSAVYLCASSLRDSSQRSYNEQFFGPGTRLTVL.

The chain carries TRBV30 and TRBJ1-1, with D possibly TRBD1 on 5 matching bases. V gave up 1 base and J gave up 3 bases, with 9 bases separating them. The germline V gene has CDR1 GTSNPN and CDR2 SVGIG (reference sequence). The CDR3 loop spans 13 amino acids. Here the CDR3 DNA reads TGTGCCTGGAGTGAGGGGTCTCACACTGAAGCTTTCTTT. Translation: CAWSEGSHTEAFF.

This chain connects TRBV5-1 to TRBJ1-2, with D hard to call. Germline-derived CDR1 and CDR2 are SGHRS and YFSETQ. V lost 1 base and J lost 5, with 6 bases in between. The CDR3 loop spans 12 amino acids. The CDR3 region has the DNA TGCGCCAGCAGCTTGACCAGTTATGGCTACACCTTC. Its translation: CASSLTSYGYTF.

This chain joins TRBV3-1 (or the pseudogene TRBV3-2) and TRBJ1-4; TRBD1 aligns across 8 bases. V lost 4 bases and J lost 0; bases outside the gene matches: 7. The CDR3 sequence is 17 residues long. The germline CDR1 and CDR2 sequences are LGHDT and YNNKEL (reference sequence). The CDR3 nucleotides are TGTGCCAGCAGCCGGCGCGGGACAGGCACAACTAATGAAAAACTGTTTTTT. Translating it yields CASSRRGTGTTNEKLFF.

This sequence joins TRBV6-5 and TRBJ1-6; weak D call: TRBD1 (6 bases). V was cut by 6 bases and J by 10 bases, with 16 bases left in between. Germline CDR1 is MNHEY and CDR2 is SVGAGI. The CDR3 has 14 amino acids. CDR3 DNA sequence: TGTGCCAGCAGCACGCAGGGGCGAGGGTCACCCCTCCACTTT. Encoded protein: CASSTQGRGSPLHF.

V and J are TRBV6-5 and TRBJ2-3, with D perhaps matching TRBD1 (6 bases). This CDR3 spans 13 amino acids. Between the trimmed V and J ends, which lost 7 bases and 14 bases, there was a span of 22 bases. Germline V gene sequence: CDR1 MNHEY, CDR2 SVGAGI. In DNA, the CDR3 is TGTGCCAGCATGAGCAGGGGTACTAGGATTTCGTATTTT. The encoded protein is CASMSRGTRISYF.

The genes are TRBV5-4 and TRBJ2-1; 9 bases are shared with TRBD2. Losses at the gene ends were 4 bases for V and 8 bases for J; bases not matched to a gene: 7. Germline CDR1 SGHNT, CDR2 YYREEE (reference sequence). The CDR3 has 14 residues. The CDR3 DNA reads TGTGCCAGCAGCAGTAGCGGGAGTTTTTATGAGCAGTTCTTC. Translated: CASSSSGSFYEQFF.

The chain uses TRBV6-4 and TRBJ1-2, with 7 positions matching TRBD1. The CDR3 spans 14 residues. The V gene's germline CDR1 is MRHNA and CDR2 SNTAGT. V dropped 4 bases and J dropped 7; count of bases not matched to a gene: 9. CDR3 protein: CASSGDSGWGGYTF. The CDR3 DNA is TGTGCCAGCAGTGGGGACAGCGGCTGGGGTGGCTACACCTTC.

This clone appeared a single time. V and J are TRBV7-8 and TRBJ2-3; 9 bases map to TRBD2. With V trimmed by 0 bases and J by 0 bases, 1 base remained unmatched. From germline, CDR1 is SGHVS and CDR2 FQNEAQ. This CDR3 contains 16 residues. CDR3 bases: TGTGCCAGCAGCTTAGCGACTAGCGGAAGCACAGATACGCAGTATTTT. This gives the protein CASSLATSGSTDTQYF.